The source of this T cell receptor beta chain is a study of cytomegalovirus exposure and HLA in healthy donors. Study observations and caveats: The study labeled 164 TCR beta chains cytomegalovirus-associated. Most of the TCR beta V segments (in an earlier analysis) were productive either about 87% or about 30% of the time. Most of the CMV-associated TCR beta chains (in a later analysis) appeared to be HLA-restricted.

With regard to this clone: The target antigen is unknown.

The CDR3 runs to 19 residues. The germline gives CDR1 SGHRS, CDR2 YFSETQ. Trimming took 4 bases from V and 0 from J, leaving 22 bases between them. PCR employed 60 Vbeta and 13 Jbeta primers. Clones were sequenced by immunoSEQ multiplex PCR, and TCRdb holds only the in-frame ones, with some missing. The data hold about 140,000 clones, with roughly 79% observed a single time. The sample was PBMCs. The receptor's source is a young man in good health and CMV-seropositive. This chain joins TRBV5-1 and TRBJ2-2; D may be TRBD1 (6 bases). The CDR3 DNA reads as TGCGCCAGCAGCCTGATAAAAATGGACAGCACTGCGAACACCGGGGAGCTGTTTTTT. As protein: CASSLIKMDSTANTGELFF.